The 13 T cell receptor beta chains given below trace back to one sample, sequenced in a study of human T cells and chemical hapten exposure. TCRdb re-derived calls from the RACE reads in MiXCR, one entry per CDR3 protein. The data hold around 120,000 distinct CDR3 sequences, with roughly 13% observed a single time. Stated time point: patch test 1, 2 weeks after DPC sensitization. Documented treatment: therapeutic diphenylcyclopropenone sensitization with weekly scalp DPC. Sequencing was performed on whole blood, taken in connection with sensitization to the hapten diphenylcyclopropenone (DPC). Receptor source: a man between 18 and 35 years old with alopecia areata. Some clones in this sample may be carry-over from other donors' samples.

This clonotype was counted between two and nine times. The DNA of the CDR3 is TGTGCCAGCAGCCGCCCGGGGACCCAGCATTTT. Residues: CASSRPGTQHF. The chain links TRBV6-2 or TRBV6-3 to TRBJ1-5; D is unresolved. The CDR3 has 11 residues. With 6 bases removed from V and 11 bases from J, the gap between germline ends came to 11 bases. Germline V CDR1 and CDR2: MNHEY, SVGEGT.

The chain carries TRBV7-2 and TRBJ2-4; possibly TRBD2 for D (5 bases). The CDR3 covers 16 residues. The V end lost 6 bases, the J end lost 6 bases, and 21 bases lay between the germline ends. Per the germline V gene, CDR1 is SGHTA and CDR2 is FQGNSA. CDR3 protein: CASSYAYGREGNIQYF. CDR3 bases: TGTGCCAGCAGTTATGCTTACGGGCGAGAGGGAAACATTCAGTACTTC.

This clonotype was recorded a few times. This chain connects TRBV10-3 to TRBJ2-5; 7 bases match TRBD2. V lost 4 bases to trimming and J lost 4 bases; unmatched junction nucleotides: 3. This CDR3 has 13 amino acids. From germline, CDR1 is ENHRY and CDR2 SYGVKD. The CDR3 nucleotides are TGTGCCATCAGTGTGGGAGGGCCAGAGACCCAGTACTTC. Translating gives CAISVGGPETQYF.

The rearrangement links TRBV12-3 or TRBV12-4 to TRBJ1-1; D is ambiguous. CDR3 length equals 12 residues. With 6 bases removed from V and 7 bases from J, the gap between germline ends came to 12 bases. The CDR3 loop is CASRILNLEAFF. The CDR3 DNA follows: TGTGCCAGCAGGATCCTCAACCTTGAAGCTTTCTTT.

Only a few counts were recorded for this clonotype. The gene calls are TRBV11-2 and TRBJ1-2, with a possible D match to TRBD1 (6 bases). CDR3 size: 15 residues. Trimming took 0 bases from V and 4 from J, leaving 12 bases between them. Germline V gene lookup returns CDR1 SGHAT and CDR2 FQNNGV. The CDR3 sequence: CASSLDFRDTYGYTF. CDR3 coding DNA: TGTGCCAGCAGCTTAGATTTCAGGGACACCTATGGCTACACCTTC.

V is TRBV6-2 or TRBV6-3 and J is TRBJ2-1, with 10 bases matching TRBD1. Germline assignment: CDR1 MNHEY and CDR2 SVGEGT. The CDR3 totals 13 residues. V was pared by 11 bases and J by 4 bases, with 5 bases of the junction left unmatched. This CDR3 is CAGRTGGYNEQFF. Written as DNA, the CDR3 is TGTGCCGGACGGACAGGGGGTTACAATGAGCAGTTCTTC.

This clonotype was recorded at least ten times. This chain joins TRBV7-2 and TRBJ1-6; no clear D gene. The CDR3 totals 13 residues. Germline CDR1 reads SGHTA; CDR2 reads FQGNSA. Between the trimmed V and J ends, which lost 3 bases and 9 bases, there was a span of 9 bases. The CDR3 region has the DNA TGTGCCAGCAGCTTCCCACCCATTTCACCCCTCCACTTT. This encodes CASSFPPISPLHF.

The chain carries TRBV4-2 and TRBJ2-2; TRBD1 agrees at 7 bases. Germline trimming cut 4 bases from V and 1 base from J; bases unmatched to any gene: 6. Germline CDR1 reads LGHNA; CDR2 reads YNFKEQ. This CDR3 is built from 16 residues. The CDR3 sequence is CASSRRGQMNTGELFF. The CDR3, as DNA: TGTGCCAGCAGCCGCCGGGGACAGATGAACACCGGGGAGCTGTTTTTT.

DNA for the CDR3: TGCAGTGCCGCGAGGGAGGCGGGGAATCAGCCCCAGCATTTT. As protein: CSAAREAGNQPQHF. The chain couples TRBV20-1 to TRBJ1-5; D gene uncertain. The germline V and J ends were trimmed by 6 bases and 4 bases, with 16 bases remaining between them. Germline CDR1 DFQATT, CDR2 SNEGSKA (reference sequence). The length of the CDR3 is 14 residues.

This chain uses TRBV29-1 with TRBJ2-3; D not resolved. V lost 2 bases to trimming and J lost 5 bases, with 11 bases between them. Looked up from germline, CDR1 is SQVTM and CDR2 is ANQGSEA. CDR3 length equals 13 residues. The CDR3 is CSVEWGTKDTQYF. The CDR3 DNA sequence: TGCAGCGTTGAATGGGGTACGAAAGATACGCAGTATTTT.

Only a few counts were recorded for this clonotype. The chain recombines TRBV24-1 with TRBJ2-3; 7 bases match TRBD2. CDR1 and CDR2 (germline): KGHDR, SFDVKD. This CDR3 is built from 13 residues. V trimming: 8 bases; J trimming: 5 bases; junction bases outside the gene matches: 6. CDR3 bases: TGTGCCACCATGAGCGGGGATTTAGATACGCAGTATTTT. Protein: CATMSGDLDTQYF.

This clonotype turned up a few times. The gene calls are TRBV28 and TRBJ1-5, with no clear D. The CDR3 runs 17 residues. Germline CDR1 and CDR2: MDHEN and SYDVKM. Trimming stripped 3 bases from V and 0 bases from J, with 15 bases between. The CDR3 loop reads CASSLSLGKDSNQPQHF. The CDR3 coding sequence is TGTGCCAGCAGTTTGAGTTTAGGTAAGGATAGCAATCAGCCCCAGCATTTT.

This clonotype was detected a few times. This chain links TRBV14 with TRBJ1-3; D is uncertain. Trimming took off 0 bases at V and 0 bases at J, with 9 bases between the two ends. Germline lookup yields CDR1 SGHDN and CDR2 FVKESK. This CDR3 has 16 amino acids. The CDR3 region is CASSQDNRYSGNTIYF. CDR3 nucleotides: TGTGCCAGCAGCCAAGATAACCGATACTCTGGAAACACCATATATTTT.